These T cell receptor beta chains were read from a single sample in a study of healthy donors' naive CD4 and CD8 T cells. TCRdb analysed the reads with MiXCR anew, one entry per CDR3 protein. Of about 200,000 distinct CDR3 sequences listed, 65% to 75% were seen once; the top ten hold less than 2.5%. The sequencing sample was made of naive CD4+ and CD8+ T cells sorted from blood, pooled from several donors. The receptors were sampled from a pool of human donors in good health; the sample pools cells from several healthy donors. Both conserved end residues are part of each CDR3. The D gene is left open where the match is weak. The size entry is marked missing in some rows and otherwise reads once, few, many or a size class.

.,.,TRBJ2-3,TRBV30,CAWSVLWGQEDTQYF,TGTGCCTGGAGTGTACTATGGGGTCAAGAAGATACGCAGTATTTT
TRBD2,.,TRBJ2-3,TRBV5-1,CASSLAGTSGTDTQYF,TGCGCCAGCAGCTTGGCCGGGACTAGCGGCACAGATACGCAGTATTTT
TRBD2,few,TRBJ2-7,TRBV29-1,CSVAGLAGPSLAYEQYF,TGCAGCGTCGCCGGACTAGCGGGACCTTCGCTTGCCTACGAGCAGTACTTC
TRBD1,once,TRBJ1-2,TRBV19,CASSIRQDRGLIVYGYTF,TGTGCCAGTAGTATAAGACAGGACAGGGGGTTGATCGTCTATGGCTACACCTTC
TRBD1,.,TRBJ1-1,TRBV29-1,CSVGSGLGQLKIFF,TGCAGCGTTGGAAGTGGGTTGGGACAGCTCAAAATTTTCTTT
TRBD1,.,TRBJ2-7,TRBV29-1,CSAKGTESYEQYF,TGCAGCGCCAAGGGGACAGAGTCCTACGAGCAGTACTTC
.,.,TRBJ2-7,TRBV27,CASRGTFGASYEQYF,TGTGCCAGCAGGGGAACATTCGGGGCCTCCTACGAGCAGTACTTC
.,.,TRBJ2-1,TRBV4-3,CASSQTTGSTYNEQFF,TGCGCCAGCAGCCAAACCACAGGGAGCACCTACAATGAGCAGTTCTTC
.,.,TRBJ1-2,TRBV27,CASSLVPQIHLASYTF,TGTGCCAGCAGTTTGGTCCCGCAGATCCATCTAGCGAGCTACACCTTC
TRBD2,few,TRBJ2-5,TRBV29-1,CSTGGLAGTYQETQYF,TGCAGCACCGGCGGACTAGCGGGGACGTACCAAGAGACCCAGTACTTC